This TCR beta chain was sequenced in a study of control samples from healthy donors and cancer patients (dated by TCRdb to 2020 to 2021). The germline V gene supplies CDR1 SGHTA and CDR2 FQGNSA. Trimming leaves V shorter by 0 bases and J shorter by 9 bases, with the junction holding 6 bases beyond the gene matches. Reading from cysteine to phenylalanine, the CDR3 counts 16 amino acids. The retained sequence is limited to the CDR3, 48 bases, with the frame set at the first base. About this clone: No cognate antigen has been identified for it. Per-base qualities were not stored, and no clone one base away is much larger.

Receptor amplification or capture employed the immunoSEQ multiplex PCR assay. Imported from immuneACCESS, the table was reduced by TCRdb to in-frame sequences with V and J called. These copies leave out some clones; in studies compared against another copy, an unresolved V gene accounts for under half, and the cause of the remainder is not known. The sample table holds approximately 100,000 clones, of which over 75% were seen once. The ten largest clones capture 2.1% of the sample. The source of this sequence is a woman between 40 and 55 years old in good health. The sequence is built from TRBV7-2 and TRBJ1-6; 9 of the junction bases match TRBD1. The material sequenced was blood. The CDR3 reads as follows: CASSLAHTGGLSPLHF. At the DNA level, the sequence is TGTGCCAGCAGCTTAGCACATACAGGGGGCCTTTCACCCCTCCACTTT.